These T cell receptor beta chains were read from a single sample in a study of blood T cells in healthy people across ages. TCRdb analysed the 5' RACE reads with MiXCR anew, one entry per CDR3 protein. This table holds approximately 1.5 million distinct CDR3 sequences, around 40% found once. Sequencing used blood. The receptors derive from a woman aged 18-29 years in good health. Each CDR3 is given without its conserved first and last residue.

V gene: TRBV11-1
J gene: TRBJ2-3
CDR3 protein: ASSFQTGPDTQY

V gene: TRBV15
J gene: TRBJ2-1
CDR3 protein: ATSRDQISSYNEQF

V gene: TRBV7-2
J gene: TRBJ2-5
CDR3 protein: ASRAGLLETQY

V gene: TRBV5-5
J gene: TRBJ1-5
CDR3 protein: ASSLVARGTQPQH

V gene: TRBV6-5
J gene: TRBJ1-5
CDR3 protein: ASSRTGYNQPQH

V gene: TRBV6-5
J gene: TRBJ1-2
CDR3 protein: ASSSDRGLSYT

V gene: TRBV6-6
J gene: TRBJ1-1
CDR3 protein: ASSPRQSTNTEAF

V gene: TRBV6-2/TRBV6-3
J gene: TRBJ2-1
CDR3 protein: ASSYAADSYNEQF

V gene: TRBV7-9
J gene: TRBJ2-7
CDR3 protein: ASSLLVSYEQY

V gene: TRBV4-3
J gene: TRBJ2-5
CDR3 protein: ASSQEVISGILGETQY

V gene: TRBV27
J gene: TRBJ1-2
CDR3 protein: ASSPNGGGYGYT

V gene: TRBV30
J gene: TRBJ1-2
CDR3 protein: AWSKLGGQGSSNYGYT

V gene: TRBV27
J gene: TRBJ2-1
CDR3 protein: ASSPQSGYNEQF

V gene: TRBV11-2
J gene: TRBJ1-5
CDR3 protein: ASSQDPDPNQPQH

V gene: TRBV6-2/TRBV6-3
J gene: TRBJ2-4
CDR3 protein: ASSYGRLAKNIQY

V gene: TRBV10-3
J gene: TRBJ1-2
CDR3 protein: AISELGNYGYT

V gene: TRBV12-3/TRBV12-4
J gene: TRBJ2-1
CDR3 protein: ASTRYNNNEQF

V gene: TRBV7-6
J gene: TRBJ2-1
CDR3 protein: ASSFGSWGEQF

V gene: TRBV6-1
J gene: TRBJ2-6
CDR3 protein: ASSERDARTGANVLT

V gene: TRBV28
J gene: TRBJ1-1
CDR3 protein: ASSLHTSPRTEAF

V gene: TRBV12-3/TRBV12-4
J gene: TRBJ2-3
CDR3 protein: ASSFTSKADTQY

V gene: TRBV7-2
J gene: TRBJ2-1
CDR3 protein: ASSLGLAVLGQF

V gene: TRBV7-2
J gene: TRBJ2-1
CDR3 protein: ASSITSGRASYEQF

V gene: TRBV11-2
J gene: TRBJ1-2
CDR3 protein: ASSSLGDRGPYGYT

V gene: TRBV18
J gene: TRBJ2-6
CDR3 protein: TSSPNPSGANVLT

V gene: TRBV5-5
J gene: TRBJ1-1
CDR3 protein: ASRTGTTNTEAF

V gene: TRBV9
J gene: TRBJ2-1
CDR3 protein: ASSVVSSYNEQF